The T cell receptor beta chain under discussion was sequenced for a study of T cells in localized non-small cell lung cancer. Clones were read by immunoSEQ multiplex PCR, and TCRdb kept only the in-frame ones, dropping some. The sample records thousands of clones, 20% to 30% being singletons. This clone was seen a few times. Germline CDR1 and CDR2: LNHDA and SQIVND (reference sequence). Deletions cut 6 bases from V and 2 bases from J, with 17 bases between. The CDR3 is 15 amino acids. The clonotype was recovered from a woman between 35 and 75 years old with stage I lung adenocarcinoma. The chain links TRBV19 to TRBJ2-7, with D possibly called TRBD1 or TRBD2 (6 bases each). Specimen: lung tumor tissue, collected before any cancer treatment. The CDR3 loop is CASSPRGAITYEQYF. The CDR3 DNA reads TGTGCCAGTAGCCCTAGGGGGGCGATAACCTACGAGCAGTACTTC. Full variable domain (missing parts from reference TRBV19 and TRBJ2-7): DGGITQSPKYLFRKEGQNVTLSCEQNLNHDAMYWYRQDPGQGLRLIYYSQIVNDFQKGDIAEGYSVSREKKESFPLTVTSAQKNPTAFYLCASSPRGAITYEQYFGPGTRLTVT.